This T cell receptor (beta chain) comes out of a study of Graves' ophthalmopathy and Graves' hyperthyroidism. Amplification of the TCR beta CDR3 regions used RNA transcripts (as template). An opening RT-PCR round employed HTBI primers and preceded a second-round multiplex PCR. TCRdb itself ran the multiplex PCR reads through MiXCR, one entry per CDR3 protein. This sample has hundreds of thousands of distinct CDR3 sequences, with under 50% found just once. V lost 3 bases and J 12 bases, leaving 14 bases between the germline ends. CDR3 size: 12 residues. The V gene's germline CDR1 is MNHEY and CDR2 SMNVEV (reference sequence).

Sequenced material: peripheral blood. This receptor was taken from an adult man with Graves' ophthalmopathy. The J gene is TRBJ1-1, the V gene TRBV27, with D hard to call. The CDR3 sequence is CASSFQQRETFF. CDR3 sequence (DNA): TGTGCCAGCAGTTTTCAACAGAGGGAGACTTTCTTT.